Presented here are 27 T cell receptor beta chains from one specimen sequenced in a study of cytomegalovirus exposure and HLA in healthy donors. The PCR was carried out with 60 Vbeta primers and 13 Jbeta primers. Only in-frame clones appear in the TCRdb table, and some are missing; sequencing was by immunoSEQ multiplex PCR. The data hold around 97,000 clones, with approximately 73% observed a single time. Sample: PBMCs. The receptors shown here come from a woman aged 18-29 years in good health and CMV-seropositive.

The J gene is TRBJ2-2, the V gene TRBV18, with 8 nucleotides matching TRBD1. Germline-derived CDR1 and CDR2 are KGHSH and LQKENI. CDR3 size: 16 residues. The V and J ends lost 2 bases and 6 bases, in that order; junction bases with no gene match: 8. CDR3 protein: CASSPAGTGSAGELFF. The CDR3 region has the DNA TGTGCCAGCTCACCAGCCGGGACAGGCAGTGCCGGGGAGCTGTTTTTT.

DNA of the CDR3: TGTGCCAGCAGCGTAGGCGGGGAAGTCTACGAGCAGTACTTC. It is translated as CASSVGGEVYEQYF. The chain employs TRBV9 and TRBJ2-7, with D perhaps matching TRBD2 (6 bases). Germline V gene data show CDR1 as SGDLS and CDR2 as YYNGEE. The CDR3 spans 14 residues. The V end lost 0 bases, the J end lost 3 bases, and 10 bases lay between the germline ends.

The J gene is TRBJ2-3, the V gene TRBV10-3; D may be TRBD1 (5 bases). The CDR3 has 13 amino acids. Per germline, CDR1 ENHRY and CDR2 SYGVKD. V gave up 7 bases and J gave up 4 bases, with 12 bases separating them. CDR3 residues: CAIKGLSPDTQYF. As DNA, the CDR3 is TGTGCCATCAAGGGGCTCTCTCCAGATACGCAGTATTTT.

The genes are TRBV29-1 and TRBJ2-3; 9 bases line up with TRBD2. Trimming removed 1 base from V and 1 base from J; junction bases left unmatched: 3. Germline loops: CDR1 SQVTM, CDR2 ANQGSEA. The CDR3 runs to 15 residues. The CDR3 DNA sequence: TGCAGCGTTGAAGGGGCTAGCGGGGGCACAGATACGCAGTATTTT. The encoded protein is CSVEGASGGTDTQYF.

This clone was seen at least ten times. The rearrangement uses TRBV11-2 and TRBJ2-1; 10 nucleotides agree with TRBD1. The V gene end was trimmed by 4 bases and the J gene end by 7 bases; junction bases not matched to a gene: 10. Looked up from germline, CDR1 is SGHAT and CDR2 is FQNNGV. The CDR3 is made up of 16 amino acids. In nucleotides, the CDR3 is TGTGCCAGCAGCTCAACCAGACAGGGGGCGCTGAATGAGCAGTTCTTC. Translated: CASSSTRQGALNEQFF.

Only one count was recorded for this clone. The chain links TRBV4-1 to TRBJ2-7; 7 bases are shared with TRBD2. Germline CDR1 and CDR2: MGHRA and YSYEKL. This CDR3 is built from 13 residues. V dropped 3 bases and J dropped 5; count of bases not matched to a gene: 4. This CDR3 reads CASSQGGGNEQYF. The CDR3 nucleotides read TGCGCCAGCAGCCAGGGCGGGGGAAACGAGCAGTACTTC.

The rearrangement uses TRBV18 and TRBJ2-2; TRBD2 aligns across 12 bases. The CDR3 has 14 amino acids. The germline V gene has CDR1 KGHSH and CDR2 LQKENI. J lost 5 bases, V lost 6 bases, and 1 base had no gene match. CDR3 sequence reads: CASSGLAGTGELFF. CDR3 nucleotides: TGTGCCAGCTCCGGACTAGCGGGGACCGGGGAGCTGTTTTTT.

The chain links TRBV9 to TRBJ1-3; unclear D gene. Germline V gene sequence: CDR1 SGDLS, CDR2 YYNGEE. Trimming cost V 0 bases and J 2 bases, with 9 bases left between them. This CDR3 spans 15 amino acids. The CDR3 nucleotides are TGTGCCAGCAGCGTAGGTAGAACCACTGGAAACACCATATATTTT. This gives the protein CASSVGRTTGNTIYF.

This chain joins TRBV6-5 and TRBJ1-6; 9 bases map to TRBD1. CDR3 length equals 13 residues. Germline loops: CDR1 MNHEY, CDR2 SVGAGI. V gave up 7 bases and J gave up 10 bases; unmatched junction bases: 5. Written as DNA, the CDR3 is TGTGCCAGCACCGGACAGGGGTTATCACCCCTCCACTTT. As protein: CASTGQGLSPLHF.

This chain uses TRBV2 with TRBJ2-3, with TRBD2 matching over 7 bases. Germline lookup yields CDR1 SNHLY and CDR2 FYNNEI. J was trimmed by 0 bases and V by 0 bases; bases with no gene match: 9. The CDR3 has 18 residues. CDR3 DNA sequence: TGTGCCAGCAGTGAAGCGCTTTATGGCGGGGGTAGCACAGATACGCAGTATTTT. Encoded protein: CASSEALYGGGSTDTQYF.

The sample holds a few counts of this clone. The chain uses TRBV12-5 and TRBJ2-5; tentatively, D is TRBD2 (6 bases). Between the trimmed V and J ends, which lost 3 bases and 3 bases, there was a span of 26 bases. CDR1 is LGHNT and CDR2 is FRNRAP in the germline V gene. The CDR3 sequence is 19 residues long. In DNA, the CDR3 is TGTGCTAGTGGTTTTGTTTCGGGGCACGCGGGATACTCCAAAGAGACCCAGTACTTC. It encodes CASGFVSGHAGYSKETQYF.

The genes are TRBV11-2 and TRBJ2-7; the D gene is possibly TRBD2 (5 bases). The CDR3 totals 14 residues. V was pared by 3 bases and J by 2 bases, with 11 bases between. Germline assignment: CDR1 SGHAT and CDR2 FQNNGV. The CDR3 coding sequence is TGTGCCAGCAGCTTGGGAAGCGGTACCTACGAGCAGTACTTC. This sequence encodes CASSLGSGTYEQYF.

This sequence joins TRBV27 and TRBJ2-1, with D unresolved. This CDR3 has 14 amino acids. Trimming removed 9 bases from V and 1 base from J, with 13 bases in between. From germline, CDR1 is MNHEY and CDR2 SMNVEV (reference sequence). The CDR3 coding sequence is TGTGCCAGTCGGAGCCCCGGGTCCTACAATGAGCAGTTCTTC. It yields the protein CASRSPGSYNEQFF.

J is TRBJ2-3 and V is TRBV10-3, with 10 bases aligning to TRBD2. CDR1 and CDR2 (germline): ENHRY, SYGVKD. Trimming cost V 0 bases and J 6 bases; bases outside gene matches: 3. This CDR3 has 15 amino acids. CDR3 DNA: TGTGCCATCAGTGAGTCGACTAGCGGGTGGGATACGCAGTATTTT. Encoded protein: CAISESTSGWDTQYF.

This CDR3 is CASSPGLAGGDEQFF. The CDR3 DNA sequence: TGTGCCAGCTCACCAGGACTAGCGGGAGGGGATGAGCAGTTCTTC. This chain joins TRBV18 and TRBJ2-1, with 15 bases aligning to TRBD2. Trimming cost V 2 bases and J 8 bases; bases outside gene matches: 1. Germline V gene lookup returns CDR1 KGHSH and CDR2 LQKENI. CDR3 length: 15 amino acids.

V is TRBV30 and J is TRBJ2-7; tentative D call: TRBD1 (5 bases). V gave up 5 bases and J gave up 13 bases, with 18 bases separating them. The CDR3 runs to 11 residues. CDR1 GTSNPN and CDR2 SVGIG come from the germline V gene (reference sequence). For the CDR3, the DNA is TGTGCCTGGCAAGTTGGGGCAGGGCCCTACTTC. Its protein is CAWQVGAGPYF.

There are many counts of this clone. V and J are TRBV4-1 and TRBJ1-4; possibly TRBD1 for D (5 bases). Trimming shortened V by 4 bases and J by 11 bases, and 11 bases separated the two germline ends. Looked up from germline, CDR1 is MGHRA and CDR2 is YSYEKL. This CDR3 is 12 amino acids long. CDR3 DNA: TGCGCCAGCAGCCCAACTGCAGGGAAACTGTTTTTT. It is translated as CASSPTAGKLFF.

V usage is TRBV10-3 and J usage is TRBJ2-7; 7 bases fit TRBD1. The CDR3 has 12 residues. V lost 8 bases, J lost 6 bases, and 7 bases stayed unmatched. Looked up from germline, CDR1 is ENHRY and CDR2 is SYGVKD. The CDR3 DNA is TGTGCCATCTCTGACAGGGTTGCCGAGCAGTACTTC. It yields the protein CAISDRVAEQYF.

This clone came up a few times. The CDR3 bases are TGCGCCAGCAGCTCCGGACAGGGGGCGTACAATGAGCAGTTCTTC. Translation gives CASSSGQGAYNEQFF. The genes are TRBV5-1 and TRBJ2-1; 11 nucleotides line up with TRBD1. This CDR3 has 15 residues. Losses at the gene ends were 3 bases for V and 4 bases for J; bases not matched to a gene: 3. Per the germline V gene, CDR1 is SGHRS and CDR2 is YFSETQ.

This chain uses TRBV6-5 with TRBJ1-2; TRBD1 matches at 9 bases. CDR1 and CDR2 (germline): MNHEY, SVGAGI. V lost 6 bases, J lost 4 bases, and 9 bases stayed unmatched. This CDR3 region has 15 residues. The CDR3 loop is CASRRPGQGFYGYTF. CDR3 nucleotide sequence: TGTGCCAGCAGGCGTCCGGGACAGGGATTCTATGGCTACACCTTC.

This clone came up a few times. This sequence joins TRBV5-6 and TRBJ2-2, with 10 bases fitting TRBD1. Germline trimming cut 1 base from V and 7 bases from J; bases unmatched to any gene: 7. Germline assignment: CDR1 SGHDT and CDR2 YYEEEE. CDR3 size: 16 residues. CDR3 protein: CASSLTGQGVRGELFF. The DNA of the CDR3 is TGTGCCAGCAGCTTGACCGGACAGGGGGTTCGCGGGGAGCTGTTTTTT.

This rearrangement joins TRBV15 to TRBJ2-7; 7 nucleotides match TRBD1. CDR3 length: 14 residues. The germline V gene encodes CDR1 LNHNV and CDR2 YYDKDF (reference sequence). The V gene end was trimmed by 4 bases and the J gene end by 2 bases; junction bases not matched to a gene: 5. DNA for the CDR3: TGTGCCACCAGCAAAGACCAGGGGGCCTACGAGCAGTACTTC. It is translated as CATSKDQGAYEQYF. Filled out from reference TRBV15 and TRBJ2-7, the complete variable domain reads DAMVIQNPRYQVTQFGKPVTLSCSQTLNHNVMYWYQQKSSQAPKLLFHYYDKDFNNEADTPDNFQSRRPNTSFCFLDIRSPGLGDTAMYLCATSKDQGAYEQYFGPGTRLTVT.

This clone is a singleton in its sample. The chain couples TRBV4-1 to TRBJ2-7; 8 nucleotides align to TRBD1. J was trimmed by 4 bases and V by 3 bases; bases with no gene match: 14. This CDR3 has 17 amino acids. CDR1 and CDR2 from the germline V gene are MGHRA and YSYEKL. CDR3 sequence reads: CASSQKEVGQGFYEQYF. In nucleotides, the CDR3 is TGCGCCAGCAGCCAGAAGGAGGTTGGACAGGGTTTTTACGAGCAGTACTTC.

The J gene is TRBJ2-7, the V gene TRBV5-4, with 12 bases that match TRBD2. There are 16 residues in the CDR3. CDR1 and CDR2 from the germline V gene are SGHNT and YYREEE (reference sequence). The junction had 9 bases not matched to a gene; V was cut back by 1 base and J by 7 bases. CDR3 sequence reads: CASSLTSGGPTWEQYF. CDR3 DNA sequence: TGTGCCAGCAGCTTGACTAGCGGGGGGCCAACGTGGGAGCAGTACTTC.

The chain recombines TRBV5-4 with TRBJ2-7; maybe TRBD1 (5 bases). Germline-derived CDR1 and CDR2 are SGHNT and YYREEE (reference sequence). The CDR3 extends over 14 amino acids. V lost 3 bases and J lost 6, with 16 bases in between. CDR3 amino acids: CASSSGHNLGEQYF. CDR3 coding DNA: TGTGCCAGCAGCTCCGGACATAACCTGGGCGAGCAGTACTTC. The full variable domain, in which reference TRBV5-4 and TRBJ2-7 provide the parts outside the CDR3, is ETGVTQSPTHLIKTRGQQVTLRCSSQSGHNTVSWYQQALGQGPQFIFQYYREEENGRGNFPPRFSGLQFPNYSSELNVNALELDDSALYLCASSSGHNLGEQYFGPGTRLTVT.

Worth noting for this clone: Likely a read error: the CDR3 ends without its conserved phenylalanine or tryptophan. It is unclear where the CDR3 begins or ends on the DNA, so no DNA is shown, and the CDR3 is as TCRdb lists it. The rearrangement links TRBV5-4 to TRBJ1-1; the D segment call TRBD1 is taken from the table without a DNA check. Per the germline V gene, CDR1 is SGHNT and CDR2 is YYREEE (reference sequence). Counting both end residues, the CDR3 totals 13 amino acids. CDR3 region: CASSLERGGAYVT.

The rearrangement links TRBV5-6 to TRBJ1-2; TRBD1 agrees at 10 bases. V lost 0 bases, J lost 7 bases, and 6 bases stayed unmatched. This CDR3 is 15 amino acids long. CDR1 and CDR2 (germline): SGHDT, YYEEEE. CDR3 sequence (DNA): TGTGCCAGCAGCTTGGGGGTGACAGGGGGCGGTGGCTACACCTTC. It yields the protein CASSLGVTGGGGYTF.